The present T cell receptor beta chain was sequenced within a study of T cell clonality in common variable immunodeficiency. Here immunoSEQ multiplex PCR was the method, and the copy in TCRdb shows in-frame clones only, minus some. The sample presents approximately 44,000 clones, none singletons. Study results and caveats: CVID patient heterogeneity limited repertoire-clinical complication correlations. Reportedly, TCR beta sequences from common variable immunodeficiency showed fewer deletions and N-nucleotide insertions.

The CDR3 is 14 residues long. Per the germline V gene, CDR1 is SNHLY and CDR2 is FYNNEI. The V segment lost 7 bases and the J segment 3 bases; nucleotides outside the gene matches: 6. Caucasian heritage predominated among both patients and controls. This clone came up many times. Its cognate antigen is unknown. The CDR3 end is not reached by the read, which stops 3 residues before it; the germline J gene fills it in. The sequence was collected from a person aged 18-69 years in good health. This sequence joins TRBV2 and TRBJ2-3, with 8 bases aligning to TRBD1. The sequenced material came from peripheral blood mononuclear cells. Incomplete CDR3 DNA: TGTGCCAGCACCAGGACAGGGAATACAGATACG. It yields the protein CASTRTGNTDT. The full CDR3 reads CASTRTGNTDTQYF.